Detailed here is one T cell receptor beta chain. Antigen specificity is unknown. This entry is derived from a study of T-cell memory formation after mild COVID-19. 5'RACE with constant-segment primers built TCRalpha and TCRbeta cDNA libraries with UMIs. A single record per CDR3 protein comes from TCRdb applying MiXCR to the 5' RACE reads. The sample contains 90,000 to 120,000 distinct CDR3 sequences, around 17% of which appear only once. The study, taken as a whole, reports: A subset of responding clones appeared in pre-infection memory, suggesting cross-reactive memory joined. Largely, contracting CD4+ clones fell within CM and EM, and contracting CD8+ clones within EMRA. The authors did not confirm SARS-CoV-2 specificity of second-wave clones peaking day 37.

Material for sequencing was PBMCs or a T cell subset sorted from them (not recorded which). The receptor was derived from a man between 18 and 29 years old who had mild COVID-19 (a few samples of this study predate the infection). Cell type and time point are not known.

CDR3 DNA: TGTGCCAGCAGTGAAGCCTCGACAGGGGCGAACACCGGGGAGCTGTTTTTT. It encodes CASSEASTGANTGELFF. The V and J genes are TRBV6-1 and TRBJ2-2, with TRBD1 matching 8 bases. With 0 bases clipped from V and 0 bases from J, the junction kept 3 bases outside the gene matches. The CDR3 is 17 residues long. Germline V gives CDR1 MNHNS, CDR2 SASEGT.